Only one count was recorded for the clone carrying this TCR beta chain. Sequencing used immunoSEQ multiplex PCR; TCRdb keeps in-frame clones, though not all of them. The sample lists fewer than 35,000 clones, roughly 90% occurring once. This CDR3 comprises 15 residues. The V end lost 7 bases, the J end lost 10 bases, and 20 bases lay between the germline ends. From germline, CDR1 is MNHEY and CDR2 SVGAGI. This sample was included in a study of T cell changes during pregnancy in multiple sclerosis. This chain links TRBV6-5 with TRBJ1-6; D gene uncertain. This specimen consisted of CD4+ T cells from peripheral blood mononuclear cells, obtained in the third trimester of pregnancy. The sequence derives from a female donor in good health, enrolled as a control in a pregnancy study. Here the CDR3 reads CASTPRQVPNSPLHF. CDR3 DNA sequence: TGTGCCAGCACCCCCCGGCAGGTCCCTAACTCACCCCTCCACTTT.